This passage covers 17 T cell receptor beta chains from one sample sequenced in a study of shared clonotypes between healthy human individuals. Produced via immunoSEQ multiplex PCR; TCRdb's table is partial and in-frame only. The table lists a few million clones, around 90% of them singletons. Sequenced material: naive CD4+ T cells sorted from blood. Subset denoted: CD45RA+ positively selected. These receptors were obtained from a man aged 18 to 35 in good health.

The chain combines TRBV6-1 with TRBJ1-2; 8 bases are shared with TRBD1. Germline-derived CDR1 and CDR2 are MNHNS and SASEGT. The CDR3 contains 13 residues. V lost 4 bases, J lost 4 bases, and 2 bases stayed unmatched. In DNA form, the CDR3 reads TGTGCCAGCAGTGGGACAGGGACCTATGGCTACACCTTC. This translates into CASSGTGTYGYTF.

The table lists this clone with a count of one. This chain joins TRBV6-5 and TRBJ2-7, with 9 nucleotides matching TRBD2. Germline values: CDR1 MNHEY, CDR2 SVGAGI. CDR3 size: 15 residues. Trimming at V came to 0 bases and at J to 5 bases, leaving 5 bases not matched to a gene. The CDR3 loop reads CASSYSGREGDEQYF. CDR3 sequence (DNA): TGTGCCAGCAGTTACTCGGGGCGGGAGGGCGACGAGCAGTACTTC.

J is TRBJ2-1 and V is TRBV5-8, with 8 bases aligning to TRBD2. The CDR3 contains 12 residues. CDR1 is SGHTS and CDR2 is YDEGEE in the germline V gene. V gave up 6 bases and J gave up 8 bases; unmatched junction bases: 4. This CDR3 reads CASKAGEHEQFF. In DNA form, the CDR3 reads TGTGCCAGCAAAGCGGGAGAGCATGAGCAGTTCTTC.

The chain employs TRBV7-2 and TRBJ1-2; D gene ambiguous. This CDR3 is 16 amino acids long. Germline-derived CDR1 and CDR2 are SGHTA and FQGNSA. The germline V and J ends were trimmed by 8 bases and 2 bases, with 21 bases remaining between them. The CDR3 here is CASREEVAGSNYGYTF. CDR3 bases: TGTGCCAGCCGAGAGGAGGTAGCAGGTTCCAACTATGGCTACACCTTC.

V and J are TRBV7-6 and TRBJ2-2; TRBD2 aligns across 8 bases. Trimming at V came to 5 bases and at J to 6 bases, leaving 8 bases not matched to a gene. The CDR3 is 15 amino acids. The germline V gene has CDR1 SGHVS and CDR2 FNYEAQ. The CDR3 loop reads CASSPGTRPAGELFF. DNA for the CDR3: TGTGCCAGCAGCCCCGGGACTAGGCCGGCCGGGGAGCTGTTTTTT.

The V gene is TRBV7-2, the J gene TRBJ2-5; TRBD2 is a possible D gene (5 bases). This CDR3 region has 12 residues. The germline gives CDR1 SGHTA, CDR2 FQGNSA. The V gene lost 0 bases and the J gene lost 10 bases, with 9 bases spanning the gap. This CDR3 reads CASSLAPRDQYF. The CDR3 nucleotides read TGTGCCAGCAGCTTAGCGCCTCGGGACCAGTACTTC. Drawing the rest from reference TRBV7-2 and TRBJ2-5, the complete variable domain is GAGVSQSPSNKVTEKGKDVELRCDPISGHTALYWYRQSLGQGLEFLIYFQGNSAPDKSGLPSDRFSAERTGGSVSTLTIQRTQQEDSAVYLCASSLAPRDQYFGPGTRLLVL.

Comment on this clone: The sample contains more than one DNA sequence encoding this CDR3. CDR3 bases: TGTGCCAGCAGCTTAGGTAGCGCCTACGAGCAGTACTTC. Translation gives CASSLGSAYEQYF. This chain connects TRBV7-2 to TRBJ2-7; D is perhaps TRBD2 (5 bases). CDR1 is SGHTA and CDR2 is FQGNSA in the germline V gene. CDR3 size: 13 residues. Trimming stripped 1 base from V and 2 bases from J, with 6 bases between.

This chain links TRBV6-4 with TRBJ2-3; 10 bases line up with TRBD2. V shed 2 bases, J shed 6 bases, and the junction held 5 bases outside the gene matches. There are 15 residues in the CDR3. Germline-derived CDR1 and CDR2 are MRHNA and SNTAGT. The CDR3 here is CASSDRAGGPDTQYF. The CDR3 nucleotides are TGTGCCAGCAGTGACCGAGCGGGAGGGCCGGATACGCAGTATTTT.

V gene TRBV18 combines with J gene TRBJ2-3; D remains unclear. The CDR3 runs to 16 residues. Looked up from germline, CDR1 is KGHSH and CDR2 is LQKENI. The V end was cut by 2 bases, the J end by 2 bases, with 14 bases between. DNA of the CDR3: TGTGCCAGCTCACCATTTCTAGTGGCAATCACAGATACGCAGTATTTT. It yields the protein CASSPFLVAITDTQYF.

This rearrangement joins TRBV5-3 to TRBJ1-2, with 10 bases fitting TRBD1. TRBV5-3 is placed among ORFs of uncertain function. V was clipped by 7 bases and J by 7 bases; unmatched bases: 16. This CDR3 spans 16 amino acids. The chain's CDR3 is CARRIPGQGYFGGYTF. In nucleotides, the CDR3 is TGTGCCAGACGTATACCGGGACAGGGGTATTTCGGTGGCTACACCTTC.

V usage is TRBV2 and J usage is TRBJ2-3; no reliable D call. V was clipped by 5 bases and J by 2 bases, with 14 bases between them. Germline V gives CDR1 SNHLY, CDR2 FYNNEI. The CDR3 totals 15 residues. CDR3 amino acids: CASSSALQATDTQYF. The CDR3 DNA reads TGTGCCAGCAGTTCCGCCCTACAAGCCACAGATACGCAGTATTTT.

The chain combines TRBV4-3 with TRBJ2-3, with a tentative D call TRBD2 (6 bases). Per germline, CDR1 LGHNA and CDR2 YSLEER. V dropped 6 bases and J dropped 4 bases, with 14 bases sitting between them. The CDR3 has 14 residues. CDR3 DNA sequence: TGCGCCAGCAGTCTAGCGTTGCCCCCAGATACGCAGTATTTT. It specifies CASSLALPPDTQYF.

The chain couples TRBV19 to TRBJ1-1, with 8 bases fitting TRBD1. Trimming cost V 6 bases and J 3 bases; bases outside gene matches: 9. There are 15 residues in the CDR3. CDR1 and CDR2 (germline): LNHDA, SQIVND (reference sequence). The CDR3 sequence is CASRTGQAGHTEAFF. As DNA, the CDR3 is TGTGCCAGTAGGACGGGACAGGCGGGGCACACTGAAGCTTTCTTT. Looking up the rest from reference TRBV19 and TRBJ1-1 gives the full variable domain: DGGITQSPKYLFRKEGQNVTLSCEQNLNHDAMYWYRQDPGQGLRLIYYSQIVNDFQKGDIAEGYSVSREKKESFPLTVTSAQKNPTAFYLCASRTGQAGHTEAFFGQGTRLTVV.

As for this clone: Other DNA sequences in the same sample also yield this CDR3. The chain combines TRBV6-5 with TRBJ1-6; D unclear. The V gene's germline CDR1 is MNHEY and CDR2 SVGAGI. The CDR3 totals 14 residues. The germline V and J ends were trimmed by 8 bases and 5 bases, with 13 bases remaining between them. The CDR3 nucleotides are TGTGCCAGCTCCAATTCTAGGGATAATTCACCCCTCCACTTT. Residues: CASSNSRDNSPLHF.

The rearrangement links TRBV7-2 to TRBJ1-3; D is perhaps TRBD1 (6 bases). The V and J ends lost 5 bases and 0 bases respectively, with 17 bases between them. CDR1 SGHTA and CDR2 FQGNSA come from the germline V gene. The CDR3 spans 17 residues. Here the CDR3 reads CASSLGGLQSSGNTIYF. The DNA for the CDR3 is TGTGCCAGCAGCCTAGGGGGACTACAGAGCTCTGGAAACACCATATATTTT.

Comment on this clone: The same CDR3 is also encoded by other DNA sequences in this sample. The chain joins TRBV10-3 to TRBJ2-5; the D gene could be TRBD1 or TRBD2 (6 bases each). CDR1 is ENHRY, CDR2 SYGVKD, per germline. Between the trimmed V and J ends, which lost 6 bases and 5 bases, there was a span of 13 bases. There are 13 residues in the CDR3. CDR3 coding DNA: TGTGCCATCAGCGGGGGCCTGGGGGAGACCCAGTACTTC. Translating it yields CAISGGLGETQYF.

A remark on this clone: The same CDR3 is also encoded by other DNA sequences in this sample. The chain joins TRBV29-1 to TRBJ2-7; 7 bases match TRBD1. The CDR3 contains 11 residues. The germline V gene encodes CDR1 SQVTM and CDR2 ANQGSEA. V shed 5 bases and J 5 bases; nucleotides not matched to a gene: 3. CDR3 loop: CSVRTGNEQYF. The CDR3 DNA is TGCAGCGTTCGGACAGGAAACGAGCAGTACTTC.